The source of this T cell receptor beta chain is a study of beta chain features in type 1 diabetes. Study-wide results and caveats: Amplification by PCR could prefer shorter templates, with the same effect in patients and controls. Among patients with Type 1 diabetes, TCRB CDR3s were moderately but significantly shorter in every one of the four CD4+ subsets. A cDNA-based sequencing approach could over-represent cells with high TCR expression. There were fewer insertions and more deletions at the VDJ junctions of type 1 diabetes patients.

The isolated RNA, all of it, was reverse transcribed, so expressed TCRB transcripts were what got sequenced. The table came from immunoSEQ multiplex PCR; TCRdb's copy has only in-frame clones and leaves some out. The sample consists of some 700,000 clones, 13% of them appearing once. Sorted CD4+ subsets: naive, central memory, regulatory, stem cell-like memory (CD45RO/CCR7/CD25/CD127/CD95/CD27 panel). A remark on this clone: Its antigen is not known.

There are 14 residues in the CDR3. Germline CDR1 and CDR2: SEHNR and FQNEAQ (reference sequence). Trimming took off 7 bases at V and 1 base at J, with 13 bases between the two ends. The receptor's source is a man between 18 and 29 years old with type 1 diabetes. The chain links TRBV7-9 to TRBJ1-1; tentative D call: TRBD1 (5 bases). Material: naive CD4+ T cells from blood. The CDR3 sequence is CASTWVGENTEAFF. DNA of the CDR3: TGTGCCAGCACCTGGGTGGGGGAGAACACTGAAGCTTTCTTT.